This TCR beta chain was sequenced for a study of vaccination and CD4 T cells after COVID-19. Across the study: Post-vaccine sampling followed dose two by a median about 69 days (range 14 to 241).

Regarding this clonotype: Its antigen is as yet unknown.

Treatment in this sample: roughly ten-day PBMC culture with coronavirus spike peptide pools or control peptides (ViraFEST assay). The ViraFEST method relied on peptide pools to expand antigen-specific T cells, followed by TCR sequencing. An Oncomine TCR Beta short-read assay was used to sequence the DNA from cultured CD4+ T cells. Genomic DNA extraction was carried out from cultured CD4+ T cells. TCRdb reprocessed the PCR reads with MiXCR, giving one entry per CDR3 protein. In the table there are 10,000 to 15,000 distinct CDR3 sequences, approximately 50% of which are singletons. Germline assignment: CDR1 DFQATT and CDR2 SNEGSKA (reference sequence). The V end was cut by 0 bases, the J end by 1 base, with 11 bases between. This CDR3 spans 15 amino acids.

This clonotype was sampled from a human donor who had recovered from COVID-19. The chain recombines TRBV20-1 with TRBJ2-3; no firm D call. Sequencing input: CD4+ T cells from blood, cultured in vitro. The CDR3 protein is CSARDTPVRTDTQYF. The CDR3 nucleotides are TGCAGTGCTAGAGATACCCCAGTACGCACAGATACGCAGTATTTT.